This T cell receptor (beta chain) is drawn from a study of shared clonotypes between healthy human individuals. The sample holds many counts of this clone. Its antigen is unidentified. An even split of each subset's genomic DNA across several immunoSEQ plates was performed. Generated by immunoSEQ multiplex PCR, the TCRdb table keeps only in-frame clones and is missing some. The table has about 490,000 clones, 81% seen once. Study results and caveats: Measured sharing among donors was expected to vary with sequencing depth.

V was pared by 4 bases and J by 0 bases, with 3 bases of the junction left unmatched. This CDR3 comprises 15 residues. CDR1 KGHSH and CDR2 LQKENI come from the germline V gene. The source of this sequence is a woman between 40 and 55 years old in good health. Some clones in this sample may be carry-over from other donors' samples. The sample consisted of PBMCs. The chain uses TRBV18 and TRBJ1-5; 7 bases match TRBD1. Here the CDR3 reads CASSRTGFSNQPQHF. The DNA for the CDR3 is TGTGCCAGCTCACGGACAGGTTTTAGCAATCAGCCCCAGCATTTT.